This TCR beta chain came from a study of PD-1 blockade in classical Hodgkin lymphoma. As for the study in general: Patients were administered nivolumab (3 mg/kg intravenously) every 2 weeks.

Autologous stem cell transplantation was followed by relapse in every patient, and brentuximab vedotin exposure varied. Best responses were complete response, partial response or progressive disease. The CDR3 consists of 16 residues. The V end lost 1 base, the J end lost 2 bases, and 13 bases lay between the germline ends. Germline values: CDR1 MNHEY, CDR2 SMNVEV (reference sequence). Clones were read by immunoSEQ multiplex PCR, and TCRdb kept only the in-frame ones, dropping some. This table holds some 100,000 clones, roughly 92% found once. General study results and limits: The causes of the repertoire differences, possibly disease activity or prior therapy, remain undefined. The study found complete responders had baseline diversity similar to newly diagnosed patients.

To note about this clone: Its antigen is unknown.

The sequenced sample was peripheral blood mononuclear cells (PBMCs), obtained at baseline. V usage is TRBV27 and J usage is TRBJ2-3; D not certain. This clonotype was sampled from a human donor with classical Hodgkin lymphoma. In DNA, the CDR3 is TGTGCCAGCAGTTTATTTACTACCACAAACACAGATACGCAGTATTTT. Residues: CASSLFTTTNTDTQYF.